This T cell receptor (beta chain) comes out of a study of cytomegalovirus exposure and HLA in healthy donors. Amplification used 60 Vbeta primers and 13 Jbeta primers. TCRdb keeps only in-frame clones here, not all; method: immunoSEQ multiplex PCR. The data show roughly 120,000 clones, with around 76% seen just once and about 32% held by the top ten. Regarding this clone: The antigen remains undetermined.

Study results and caveats: About 87% or about 30% of the time was how often most TCR beta V segments were productive, according to an earlier analysis.

The CDR3 contains 15 residues. CDR1 is SGHDT, CDR2 YYEEEE, per germline. Trimming took off 2 bases at V and 0 bases at J, with 9 bases between the two ends. The rearrangement joins TRBV5-6 to TRBJ2-1, with D possibly TRBD2 on 5 matching bases. Sequencing was done on a sample of PBMCs. This TCR was sampled from a man aged 55 to 70 in good health and CMV-seropositive. CDR3 DNA: TGTGCCAGCAGCTTTCTAGGGAGCTCCTACAATGAGCAGTTCTTC. Its protein product is CASSFLGSSYNEQFF.